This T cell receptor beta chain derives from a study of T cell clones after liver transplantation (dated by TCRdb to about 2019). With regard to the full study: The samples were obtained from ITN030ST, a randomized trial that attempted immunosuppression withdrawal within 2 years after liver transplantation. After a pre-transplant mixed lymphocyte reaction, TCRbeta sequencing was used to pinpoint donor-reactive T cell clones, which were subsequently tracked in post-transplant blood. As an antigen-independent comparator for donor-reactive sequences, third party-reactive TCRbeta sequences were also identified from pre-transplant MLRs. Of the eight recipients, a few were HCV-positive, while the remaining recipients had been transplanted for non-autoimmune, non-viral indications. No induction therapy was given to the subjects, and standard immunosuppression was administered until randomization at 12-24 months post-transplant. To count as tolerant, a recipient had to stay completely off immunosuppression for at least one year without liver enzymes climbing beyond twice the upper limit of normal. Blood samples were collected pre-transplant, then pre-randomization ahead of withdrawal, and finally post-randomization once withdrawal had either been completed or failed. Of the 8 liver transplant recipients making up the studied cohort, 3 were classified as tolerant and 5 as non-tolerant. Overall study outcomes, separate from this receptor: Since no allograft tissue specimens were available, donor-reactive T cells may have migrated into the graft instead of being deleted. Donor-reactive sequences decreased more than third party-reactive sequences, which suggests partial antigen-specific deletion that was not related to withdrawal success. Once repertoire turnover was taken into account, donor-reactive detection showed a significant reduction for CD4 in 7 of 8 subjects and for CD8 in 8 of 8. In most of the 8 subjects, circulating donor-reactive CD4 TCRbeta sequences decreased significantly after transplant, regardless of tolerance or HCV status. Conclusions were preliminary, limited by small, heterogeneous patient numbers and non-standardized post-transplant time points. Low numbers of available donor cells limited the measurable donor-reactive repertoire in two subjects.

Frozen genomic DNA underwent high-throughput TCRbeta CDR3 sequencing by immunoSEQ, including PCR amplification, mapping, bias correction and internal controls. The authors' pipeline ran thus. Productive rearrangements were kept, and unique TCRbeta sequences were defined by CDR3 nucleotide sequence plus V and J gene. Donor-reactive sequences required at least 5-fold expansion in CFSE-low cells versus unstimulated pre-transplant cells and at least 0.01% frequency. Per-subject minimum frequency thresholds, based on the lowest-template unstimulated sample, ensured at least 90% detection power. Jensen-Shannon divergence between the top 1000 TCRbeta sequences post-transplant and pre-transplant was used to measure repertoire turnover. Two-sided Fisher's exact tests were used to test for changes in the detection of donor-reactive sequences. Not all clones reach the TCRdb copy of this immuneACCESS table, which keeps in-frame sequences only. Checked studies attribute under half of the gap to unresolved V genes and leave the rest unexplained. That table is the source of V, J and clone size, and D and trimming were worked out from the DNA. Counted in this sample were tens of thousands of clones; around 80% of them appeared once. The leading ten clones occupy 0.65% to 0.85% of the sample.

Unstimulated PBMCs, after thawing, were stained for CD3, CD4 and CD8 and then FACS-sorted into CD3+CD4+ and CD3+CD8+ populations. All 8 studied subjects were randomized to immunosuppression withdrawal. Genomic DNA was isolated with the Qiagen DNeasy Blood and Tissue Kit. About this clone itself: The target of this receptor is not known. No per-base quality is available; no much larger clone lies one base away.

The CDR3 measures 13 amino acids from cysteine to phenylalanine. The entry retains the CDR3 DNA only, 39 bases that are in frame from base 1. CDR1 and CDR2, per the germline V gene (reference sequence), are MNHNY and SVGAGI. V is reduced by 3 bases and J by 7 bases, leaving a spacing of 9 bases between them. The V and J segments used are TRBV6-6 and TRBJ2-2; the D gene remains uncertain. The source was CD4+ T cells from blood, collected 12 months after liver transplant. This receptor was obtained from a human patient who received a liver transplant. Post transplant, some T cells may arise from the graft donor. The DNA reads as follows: TGTGCCAGCAGTTATAGTCCGGGCGGGGAGCTGTTTTTT. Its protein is CASSYSPGGELFF.